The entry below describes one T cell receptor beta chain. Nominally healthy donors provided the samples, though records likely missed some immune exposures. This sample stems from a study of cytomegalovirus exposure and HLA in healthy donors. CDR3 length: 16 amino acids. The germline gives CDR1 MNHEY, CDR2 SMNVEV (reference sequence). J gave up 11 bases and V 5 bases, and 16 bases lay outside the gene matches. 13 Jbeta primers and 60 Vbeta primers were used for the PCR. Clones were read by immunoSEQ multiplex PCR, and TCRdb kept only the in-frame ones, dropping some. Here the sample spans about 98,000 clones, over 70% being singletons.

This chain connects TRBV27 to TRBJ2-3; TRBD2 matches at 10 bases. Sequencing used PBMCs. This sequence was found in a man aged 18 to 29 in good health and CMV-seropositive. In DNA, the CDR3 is TGTGCCAGCAGTCCGTTTTATAGGAGCGGGGGGGAGGTGCAGTATTTT. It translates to CASSPFYRSGGEVQYF.